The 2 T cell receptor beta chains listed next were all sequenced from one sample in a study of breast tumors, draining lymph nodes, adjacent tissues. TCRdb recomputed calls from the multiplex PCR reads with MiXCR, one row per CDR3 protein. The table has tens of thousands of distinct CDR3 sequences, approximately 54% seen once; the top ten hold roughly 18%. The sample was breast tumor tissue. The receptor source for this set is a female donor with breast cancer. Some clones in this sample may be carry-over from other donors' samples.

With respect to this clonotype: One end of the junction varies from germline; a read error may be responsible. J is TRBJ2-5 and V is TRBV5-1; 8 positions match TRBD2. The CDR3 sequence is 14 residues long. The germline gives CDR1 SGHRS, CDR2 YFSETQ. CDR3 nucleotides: TGCGCCAGCAGCGGCTCAGCGGGGGAAGACACCCAGTACTTC. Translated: CASSGSAGEDTQYF.

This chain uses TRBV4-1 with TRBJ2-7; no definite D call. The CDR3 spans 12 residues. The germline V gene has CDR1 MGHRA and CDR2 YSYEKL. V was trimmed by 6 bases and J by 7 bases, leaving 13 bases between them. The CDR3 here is CASRTRMGEQYF. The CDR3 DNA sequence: TGCGCCAGCAGAACAAGGATGGGGGAGCAGTACTTC.